The clone carrying this T cell receptor beta chain was counted between two and nine times. Other DNA sequences in the same sample also yield this CDR3. This entry comes from a study of blood T cell repertoires in COVID-19. Whole-study context: Whether acute or convalescent, the COVID-19 samples came from the United States, Italy and Spain.

Profiled with immunoSEQ multiplex PCR; TCRdb holds only in-frame clones, not every one. In the table there are approximately 320,000 clones, over 80% of which are singletons. The length of the CDR3 is 15 residues. V was pared by 0 bases and J by 0 bases, with 7 bases between. Germline V lookup: CDR1 SGHRS, CDR2 YFSETQ. Enrollees, about 18 to 89 years old, lived in about two dozen US areas. Participant-reported clinical history was the basis for cohort assignment. The sequenced sample consisted of PBMCs or T cells enriched from blood (not recorded which). The receptor was isolated from a woman between 18 and 29 years old who had recovered from COVID-19. The chain combines TRBV5-1 with TRBJ2-1; the D is unclear. The CDR3 spells CASSLEGGSYNEQFF. Written as DNA, the CDR3 is TGCGCCAGCAGCTTGGAAGGCGGCTCCTACAATGAGCAGTTCTTC.